This TCR beta chain was sequenced during a study of T cell responses to AZD1222 COVID-19 vaccine (dated by TCRdb to the early 2020s). In the study overall: A total of just over 230 trial participants underwent TCR sequencing, of whom roughly 210 received two doses of AZD1222 and 26 received two doses of the MenACWY control vaccine. Trial participants were enrolled by age into subgroups of 18-55, 56-69 and 70-plus years, and roughly 150, 30 and 60 TCR-sequenced participants, respectively, were included in these subgroups. What the research found in general, with its limitations: After two AZD1222 doses, spike-specific TCR breadth and depth were significantly higher than at day 0 and than in MenACWY recipients. Only five or six AZD1222 recipients were SARS-CoV-2 seropositive at baseline, limiting conclusions about previously exposed vaccinees. In the small 56-69-year group, the increase in depth fell short of significance, most likely because of low power. Participants were mostly white British and included more females than males, and it was suggested by the authors that clonal diversity may have been underestimated. No day 14 peak-response samples were available, so repertoires were characterized only after the peak T cell response. The vaccine-associated CD4 TCRs covered the entire spike protein, and the dominant responses fell in regions 160-218 and 743-854. Nearly half of unique spike-specific TCRs reportedly recognized epitopes outside regions mutated in the B.1.351 and B.1.1.7 variants.

The CDR3 numbers 15 residues from cysteine through phenylalanine. The CDR3 DNA has 45 bases and is translated from base 1. The V end gives up 7 bases and the J end 5 bases, leaving 12 bases in the junction not matched to a gene. Via the germline V gene, CDR1 is SQVTM and CDR2 ANQGSEA. The sample's time point label, in plain terms: baseline before first vaccination. The sample's treatment or condition label, in plain terms: meningococcal conjugate vaccine given as trial control. Samples from vaccinated people were obtained from the UK trials COV001 and COV002, which included a single-blind randomized controlled phase 2/3 trial of AZD1222 (ChAdOx1 nCoV-19) in healthy adults. For TCRbeta chain sequencing, PBMC samples from trial participants were taken at day 0 and at day 28 after the second dose. In the case of this clone: The clone's antigen remains unknown. There are no base qualities to consult, and no much larger clone falls within one base.

The CDR3 regions of human TCRbeta chains were analyzed by immunosequencing. Regarding the original processing steps: TCRs in the repertoires were matched against a reference library of SARS-CoV-2-specific TCRs that had been generated with the MIRA antigen-specificity platform. Breadth meant the fraction of unique TCRs that were SARS-CoV-2-associated, whereas depth meant the fraction of total T cells that were SARS-CoV-2-associated. Each spike-specific TCR was assigned to its reactive spike region and to a CD4 or CD8 class using the MIRA data. Log10-transformed breadth and depth values were compared by one-way ANOVA with Sidak's multiple comparisons tests. As stored in TCRdb, this immuneACCESS dataset retains in-frame rearrangements with V and J assigned. A fraction of the clones does not appear; measured against another copy, unresolved V genes explain less than half of the discrepancy, and the remainder lacks a known reason. D and trimming come from the DNA, and the V and J calls and clone size come from that table. Counted in this sample were roughly 140,000 clones; 88% of them appeared once. The ten top clones hold 3% to 3.5% of the sample.

Sequences were derived from peripheral blood, sampled on day 0 of MenACWY control vaccination. The chain is encoded by TRBV29-1 joined to TRBJ2-7, and TRBD1 aligns with 12 junction nucleotides. The source is an adult in good health. At the DNA level, the sequence is TGCAGCGCCTTTTTCCGGGACAGGGGGCTGCACGAGCAGTACTTC. It codes for CSAFFRDRGLHEQYF.